One and the same sample provided the 9 T cell receptor beta chains below, sequenced in a study of blood T cell repertoires in COVID-19. TCRdb's table, derived via immunoSEQ multiplex PCR, lists solely in-frame clones and lacks some. The sample consists of about 160,000 clones, about 90% of them appearing once. The material sequenced was peripheral blood. Every receptor here comes from a man aged 55-75 years with acute or convalescent COVID-19.

V gene TRBV5-1 combines with J gene TRBJ2-1, with 7 bases aligning to TRBD2. This CDR3 has 17 residues. From germline, CDR1 is SGHRS and CDR2 YFSETQ. Trimming took 4 bases from V and 10 from J; bases not matched to a gene: 20. CDR3 sequence reads: CASSPTLAAKGTTEQFF. The CDR3 bases are TGCGCCAGCAGCCCGACACTAGCCGCCAAAGGGACTACGGAGCAGTTCTTC.

V and J are TRBV5-1 and TRBJ1-4; D is unclear. V was clipped by 4 bases and J by 0 bases, with 13 bases between them. This CDR3 is built from 16 residues. CDR1 and CDR2 from the germline V gene are SGHRS and YFSETQ. The CDR3 reads CASSPTPGSTNEKLFF. The CDR3 DNA is TGCGCCAGCAGCCCAACCCCAGGCTCAACTAATGAAAAACTGTTTTTT. The full variable domain, rest sourced from reference TRBV5-1 and TRBJ1-4, is KAGVTQTPRYLIKTRGQQVTLSCSPISGHRSVSWYQQTPGQGLQFLFEYFSETQRNKGNFPGRFSGRQFSNSRSEMNVSTLELGDSALYLCASSPTPGSTNEKLFFGSGTQLSVL.

The chain recombines TRBV15 with TRBJ1-2; D gene uncertain. Trimming took off 0 bases at V and 10 bases at J, with 12 bases between the two ends. This CDR3 has 13 residues. Germline values: CDR1 LNHNV, CDR2 YYDKDF (reference sequence). The CDR3 nucleotides read TGTGCCACCAGCAGAGAAGTCACCGAGTCCTACACCTTC. Encoded protein: CATSREVTESYTF.

This chain connects TRBV7-9 to TRBJ2-3; weak D call: TRBD1 (6 bases). CDR3 length: 16 amino acids. The V and J ends lost 4 bases and 4 bases respectively, with 18 bases between them. CDR1 and CDR2 from the germline V gene are SEHNR and FQNEAQ (reference sequence). In nucleotides, the CDR3 is TGTGCCAGCAGCTCTACAGGGAAAGTGGGGCCAGATACGCAGTATTTT. This translates into CASSSTGKVGPDTQYF.

The chain is built from TRBV19 and TRBJ1-3, with D possibly TRBD1 on 6 matching bases. This CDR3 spans 16 amino acids. Trimming removed 3 bases from V and 0 bases from J, with 12 bases in between. The V gene's germline CDR1 is LNHDA and CDR2 SQIVND (reference sequence). This chain's CDR3 is CASSMVGHPSGNTIYF. The DNA for the CDR3 is TGTGCCAGTAGTATGGTGGGACACCCCTCTGGAAACACCATATATTTT.

The chain has TRBV24-1 and TRBJ2-7; 11 bases line up with TRBD1. J was trimmed by 3 bases and V by 4 bases; bases with no gene match: 4. CDR1 and CDR2 (germline): KGHDR, SFDVKD. CDR3 length: 15 amino acids. CDR3 in amino acids: CATSDPGTGGYEQYF. The CDR3 region has the DNA TGTGCCACCAGTGACCCCGGGACAGGGGGCTACGAGCAGTACTTC.

In nucleotides, the CDR3 is TGTGCCACCAGTGTTACCCTTAGAACCCAGGGGAGCAATCAGCCCCAGCATTTT. It translates to CATSVTLRTQGSNQPQHF. The chain couples TRBV24-1 to TRBJ1-5, with D maybe TRBD1 (6 bases). Germline CDR1 and CDR2: KGHDR and SFDVKD. The CDR3 is made up of 18 amino acids. V was clipped by 5 bases and J by 1 base, with 20 bases between them.

This chain links TRBV18 with TRBJ1-1; D is undetermined. Germline values: CDR1 KGHSH, CDR2 LQKENI. This CDR3 comprises 12 residues. Trimming took off 4 bases at V and 6 bases at J, with 9 bases between the two ends. CDR3 DNA: TGTGCCAGCTCACGGGCAGCCTCTGAAGCTTTCTTT. Its translation is CASSRAASEAFF.

The rearrangement joins TRBV6-5 to TRBJ1-5; TRBD1 matches at 9 bases. CDR3 length: 12 amino acids. Looked up from germline, CDR1 is MNHEY and CDR2 is SVGAGI. V trimming: 8 bases; J trimming: 4 bases; junction bases outside the gene matches: 0. The CDR3 DNA follows: TGTGCCAGCGACAGGGGGAATCAGCCCCAGCATTTT. Protein: CASDRGNQPQHF.